This TCR beta chain emerged from a study of blood T cells in healthy people across ages. Study-wide background: Template-switching capture recovered about one barcoded beta molecule per two T cells.

A J-beta primer mix and a sample-barcoded 5' primer were used in a second PCR of roughly 6 to 12 cycles. Every molecule of cDNA carried a tag from a template-switch adaptor with 12 random nucleotides. TCRdb itself ran the 5' RACE reads through MiXCR, one entry per CDR3 protein. Of hundreds of thousands of distinct CDR3 sequences in the sample, approximately 30% were seen once. The ends were cut back, 4 bases at V and 7 bases at J, with 13 bases in the middle. Germline values: CDR1 LNHDA, CDR2 SQIVND (reference sequence). This CDR3 spans 13 amino acids. This TCR derives from a woman aged 80 or over in good health. Source material: blood. The chain recombines TRBV19 with TRBJ1-2; D may be TRBD1 (5 bases). The CDR3 DNA is TGTGCCAGTAGTAGGTCGCAGGGAGGTGGCTACACCTTC. Protein sequence: CASSRSQGGGYTF.